Here is one T cell receptor beta chain with its context. What it binds is not known. V lost 0 bases to trimming and J lost 5 bases, with 10 bases between them. Germline lookup yields CDR1 MNHNS and CDR2 SASEGT. This CDR3 has 14 amino acids. Generated by immunoSEQ multiplex PCR, the TCRdb table keeps only in-frame clones and is missing some. The table lists about 71,000 clones, approximately 94% of them singletons. The sample belongs to a study of cytomegalovirus exposure and HLA in healthy donors. Whole-study results and caveats: Whilst most TCR sequences proved rare, a subset of public TCRs occurred across many donors.

This sequence originates from a woman between 18 and 29 years old in good health and CMV-seronegative. This sequence joins TRBV6-1 and TRBJ2-5; D perhaps matches TRBD1 (6 bases). What was sequenced was PBMCs. The CDR3 spells CASSEATGKETQYF. For the CDR3, the DNA is TGTGCCAGCAGTGAAGCCACAGGGAAGGAGACCCAGTACTTC.